Sequencing of this T cell receptor beta chain was carried out in a study of CD8 T cells in ankylosing spondylitis. Whole-study results and caveats: In ankylosing spondylitis blood, a motif of roughly eight highly homologous TCR beta variants appeared characteristic.

With regard to this clonotype: Its specificity is not known.

With molecular barcodes, quantitative 5'-RACE was used to make the TCR beta libraries. TCRdb reprocessed the 5' RACE reads via MiXCR and lists one record per CDR3 protein. The sample has hundreds of thousands of distinct CDR3 sequences, 12% seen once. The origin of this receptor is a male donor with ankylosing spondylitis. Sequencing was carried out using blood, either unsorted or a sorted T cell fraction (not recorded which).

The CDR3 reads CASSAGRGSYEQYF. CDR3 coding DNA: TGTGCCAGCAGCGCAGGCAGAGGATCCTACGAGCAGTACTTC. This chain links TRBV9 with TRBJ2-7; no reliable D call. V was trimmed by 3 bases and J by 1 base, leaving 11 bases between them. CDR3 length: 14 amino acids. Germline V CDR1 and CDR2: SGDLS, YYNGEE.